This T cell receptor (beta chain) was recovered during a study of blood T cell repertoires in COVID-19. TCRdb's copy holds only in-frame clones and misses some; the assay was immunoSEQ multiplex PCR. The sample holds hundreds of thousands of clones; approximately 82% are singletons and the top ten take around 6%. Germline CDR1 and CDR2: SNHLY and FYNNEI. Trimming shortened V by 6 bases and J by 14 bases, and 20 bases separated the two germline ends. This CDR3 is built from 14 residues. This clone is a singleton in its sample. The chain joins TRBV2 to TRBJ1-6; D not resolved. The TCR sequence derives from an elderly man with acute or convalescent COVID-19. Sequences were obtained from peripheral blood. The CDR3, as DNA: TGTGCCAGCAGAGACCAGCTTCGGGATGGAACCCTCCACTTT. Amino acid sequence: CASRDQLRDGTLHF.